This TCR beta chain is from a study of technical replicates of blood from several donors. Produced via immunoSEQ multiplex PCR; TCRdb's table is partial and in-frame only. The table has 10,000 to 15,000 clones, about 76% seen once. This CDR3 comprises 13 residues. Trimming cost V 4 bases and J 7 bases, with 11 bases left between them. This TCR was recovered from a human donor in good health. Specimen: PBMCs. This chain joins TRBV23-1 and TRBJ2-1; D remains ambiguous. TRBV23-1 belongs to the ORF category, with a function that is uncertain. CDR3 amino acids: CASSPRGGNEQFF. CDR3 coding DNA: TGCGCCAGCAGTCCCCGAGGTGGGAATGAGCAGTTCTTC.